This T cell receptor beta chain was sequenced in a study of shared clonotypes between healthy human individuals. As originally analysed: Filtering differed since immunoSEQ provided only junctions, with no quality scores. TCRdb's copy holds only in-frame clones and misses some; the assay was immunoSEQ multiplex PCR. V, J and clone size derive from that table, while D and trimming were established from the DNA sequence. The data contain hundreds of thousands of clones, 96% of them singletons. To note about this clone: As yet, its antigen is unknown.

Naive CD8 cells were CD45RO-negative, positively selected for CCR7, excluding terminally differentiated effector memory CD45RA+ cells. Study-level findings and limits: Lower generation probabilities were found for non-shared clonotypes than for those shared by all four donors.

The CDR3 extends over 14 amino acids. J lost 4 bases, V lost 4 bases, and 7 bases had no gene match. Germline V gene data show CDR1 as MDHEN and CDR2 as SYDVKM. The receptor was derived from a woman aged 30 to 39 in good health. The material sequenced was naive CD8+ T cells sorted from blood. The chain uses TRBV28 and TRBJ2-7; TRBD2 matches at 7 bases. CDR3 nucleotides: TGTGCCAGCAGTTCCCGACTAGCTATGTACGAGCAGTACTTC. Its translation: CASSSRLAMYEQYF.